The clone carrying this TCR beta chain has only a few counts. One end of the junction is discordant with germline, which a read error may explain. These data originate in a study of cytotoxic CD8 clonotypes in ibrutinib-treated CLL. The protocol was immunoSEQ multiplex PCR, while the TCRdb copy is restricted to in-frame clones and leaves out a portion. The table records 200,000 to 250,000 clones, around three quarters of them present only once. The CDR3 runs 8 residues. The material sequenced was PBMCs, taken after 24 months of ibrutinib treatment. The TCR sequence derives from a human donor with chronic lymphocytic leukemia. V and J are TRBV23-1 and TRBJ2-3, with no clear D. TRBV23-1 is labeled an ORF, and its function is uncertain. The CDR3 bases are TGCGCCAGCCATTGCTGGGCCTTT. Translated: CASHCWAF.